This TCR beta chain was retrieved from a study of blood T cell repertoires in COVID-19. Sequenced by immunoSEQ multiplex PCR; TCRdb stores in-frame clones only, minus some. The sample contains around 260,000 clones, approximately 90% of which appear only once. Germline values: CDR1 SGHKS, CDR2 YYEKEE (reference sequence). V lost 0 bases, J lost 7 bases, and 14 bases lay in between. There are 15 residues in the CDR3. V is TRBV5-5 and J is TRBJ1-5; the D gene is possibly TRBD1 (5 bases). Sequencing was performed on peripheral blood. This TCR was recovered from a man aged 25-45 years with acute or convalescent COVID-19. The CDR3 DNA reads TGTGCCAGCAGCTTGGATCCGGGGGGAATCCAGCCCCAGCATTTT. This translates into CASSLDPGGIQPQHF.